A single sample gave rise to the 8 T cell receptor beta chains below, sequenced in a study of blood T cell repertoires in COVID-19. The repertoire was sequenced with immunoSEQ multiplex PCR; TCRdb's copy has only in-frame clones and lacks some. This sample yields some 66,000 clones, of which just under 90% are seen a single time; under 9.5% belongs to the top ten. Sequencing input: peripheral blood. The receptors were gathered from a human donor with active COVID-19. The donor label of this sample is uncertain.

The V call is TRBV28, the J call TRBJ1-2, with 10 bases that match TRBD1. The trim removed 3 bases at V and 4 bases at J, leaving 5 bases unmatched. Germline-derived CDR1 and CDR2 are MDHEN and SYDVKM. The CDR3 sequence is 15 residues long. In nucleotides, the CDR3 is TGTGCCAGCAGTTTCAGGGACAGGGGAGGCTATGGCTACACCTTC. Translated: CASSFRDRGGYGYTF.

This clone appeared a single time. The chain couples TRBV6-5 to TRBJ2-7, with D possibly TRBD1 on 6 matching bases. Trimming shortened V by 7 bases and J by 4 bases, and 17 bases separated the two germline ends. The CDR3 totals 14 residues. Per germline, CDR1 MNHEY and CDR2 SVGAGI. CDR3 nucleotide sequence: TGTGCCAGCAATATGCAGGGGCTACTGTACGAGCAGTACTTC. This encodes CASNMQGLLYEQYF.

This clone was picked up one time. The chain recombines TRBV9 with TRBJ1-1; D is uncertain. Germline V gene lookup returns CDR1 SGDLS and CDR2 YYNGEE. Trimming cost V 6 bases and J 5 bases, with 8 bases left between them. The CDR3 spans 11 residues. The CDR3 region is CASTSRTEAFF. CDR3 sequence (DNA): TGTGCCAGCACATCTAGGACTGAAGCTTTCTTT.

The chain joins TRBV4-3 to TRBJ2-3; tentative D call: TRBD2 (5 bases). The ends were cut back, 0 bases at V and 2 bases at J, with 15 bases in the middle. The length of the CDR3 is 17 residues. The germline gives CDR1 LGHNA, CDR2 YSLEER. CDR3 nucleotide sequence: TGCGCCAGCAGCCAAGAAGTGAGTAGCGTCTTCACAGATACGCAGTATTTT. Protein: CASSQEVSSVFTDTQYF.

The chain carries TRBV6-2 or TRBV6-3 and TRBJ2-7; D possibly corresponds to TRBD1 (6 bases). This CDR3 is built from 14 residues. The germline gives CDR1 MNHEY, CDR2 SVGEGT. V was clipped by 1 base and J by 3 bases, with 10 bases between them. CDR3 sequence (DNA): TGTGCCAGCAGTTACTTCGACAGGAACTACGAGCAGTACTTC. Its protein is CASSYFDRNYEQYF.

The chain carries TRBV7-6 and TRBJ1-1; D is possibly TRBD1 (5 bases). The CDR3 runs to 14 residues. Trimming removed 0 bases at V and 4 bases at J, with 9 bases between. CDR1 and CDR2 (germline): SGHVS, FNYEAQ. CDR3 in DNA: TGTGCCAGCAGCTTAGCGGTCACAGGCACTGAAGCTTTCTTT. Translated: CASSLAVTGTEAFF.

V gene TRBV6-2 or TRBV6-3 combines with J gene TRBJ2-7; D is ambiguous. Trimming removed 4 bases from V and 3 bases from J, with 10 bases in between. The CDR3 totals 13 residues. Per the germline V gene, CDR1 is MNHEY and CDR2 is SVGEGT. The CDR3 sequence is CASSSPNFYEQYF. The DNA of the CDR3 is TGTGCCAGCAGTTCTCCCAACTTCTACGAGCAGTACTTC.

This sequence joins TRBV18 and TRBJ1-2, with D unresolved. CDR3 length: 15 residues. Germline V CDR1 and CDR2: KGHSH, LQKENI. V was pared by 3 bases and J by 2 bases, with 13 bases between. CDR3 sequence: CASSPLEAGNYGYTF. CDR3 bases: TGTGCCAGCTCACCGCTGGAGGCCGGGAACTATGGCTACACCTTC.